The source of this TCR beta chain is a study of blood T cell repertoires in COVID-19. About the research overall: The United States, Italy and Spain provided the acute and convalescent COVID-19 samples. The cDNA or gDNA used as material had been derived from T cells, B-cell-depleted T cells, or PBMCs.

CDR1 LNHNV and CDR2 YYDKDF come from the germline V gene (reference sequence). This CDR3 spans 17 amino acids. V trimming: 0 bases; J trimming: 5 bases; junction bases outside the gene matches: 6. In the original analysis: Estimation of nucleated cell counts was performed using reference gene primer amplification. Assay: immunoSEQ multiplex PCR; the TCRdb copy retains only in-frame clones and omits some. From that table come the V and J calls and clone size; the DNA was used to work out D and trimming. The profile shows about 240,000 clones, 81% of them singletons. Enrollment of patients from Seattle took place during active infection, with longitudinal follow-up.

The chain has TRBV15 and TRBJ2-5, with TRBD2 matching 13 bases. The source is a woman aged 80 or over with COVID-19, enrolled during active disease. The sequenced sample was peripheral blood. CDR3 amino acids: CATSRDKLAGGRETQYF. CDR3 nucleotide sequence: TGTGCCACCAGCAGAGATAAACTAGCGGGGGGGCGGGAGACCCAGTACTTC. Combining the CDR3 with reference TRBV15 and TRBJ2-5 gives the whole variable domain DAMVIQNPRYQVTQFGKPVTLSCSQTLNHNVMYWYQQKSSQAPKLLFHYYDKDFNNEADTPDNFQSRRPNTSFCFLDIRSPGLGDTAMYLCATSRDKLAGGRETQYFGPGTRLLVL.